The present T cell receptor beta chain was sequenced within a study of blood T cell repertoires in COVID-19. Study summary: Samples came from the United States, Italy and Spain, spanning acute and convalescent COVID-19. PBMCs, B-cell-depleted T cells, or T cells were the source of the cDNA or gDNA that made up the material.

Seattle-derived patients entered the study during active infection and were followed longitudinally. Authors' processing steps: Amplification of reference gene primers was used by the study to estimate nucleated cell counts. TCRdb keeps only in-frame clones here, not all; method: immunoSEQ multiplex PCR. V and J calls and clone size are given by that table; D and trimming were obtained from the DNA. The sample lists 260,000 or so clones; more than 80% were seen once. Trimming took off 2 bases at V and 7 bases at J, with 11 bases between the two ends. Germline-derived CDR1 and CDR2 are KGHSH and LQKENI. The CDR3 runs to 14 residues.

This clonotype was sampled from a woman older than 75 with COVID-19, enrolled during active disease. V is TRBV18 and J is TRBJ1-4, with a possible D match to TRBD1 (5 bases). The source material was peripheral blood. The CDR3 is CASSPLEGLEKLFF. The CDR3 DNA reads as TGTGCCAGCTCACCATTGGAGGGGCTTGAAAAACTGTTTTTT.